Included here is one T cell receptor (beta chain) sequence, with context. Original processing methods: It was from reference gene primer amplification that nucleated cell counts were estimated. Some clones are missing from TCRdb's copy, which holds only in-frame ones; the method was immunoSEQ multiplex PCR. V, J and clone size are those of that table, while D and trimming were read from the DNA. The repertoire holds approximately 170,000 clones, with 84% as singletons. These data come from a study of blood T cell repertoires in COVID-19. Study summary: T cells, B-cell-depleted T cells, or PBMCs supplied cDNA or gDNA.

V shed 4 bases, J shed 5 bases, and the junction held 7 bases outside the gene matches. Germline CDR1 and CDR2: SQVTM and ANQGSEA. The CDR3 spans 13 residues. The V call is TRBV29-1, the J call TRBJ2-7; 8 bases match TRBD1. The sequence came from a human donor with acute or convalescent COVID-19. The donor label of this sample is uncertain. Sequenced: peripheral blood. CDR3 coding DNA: TGCAGCGTTGCCCCGACAGGGGCAGACGAGCAGTACTTC. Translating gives CSVAPTGADEQYF.